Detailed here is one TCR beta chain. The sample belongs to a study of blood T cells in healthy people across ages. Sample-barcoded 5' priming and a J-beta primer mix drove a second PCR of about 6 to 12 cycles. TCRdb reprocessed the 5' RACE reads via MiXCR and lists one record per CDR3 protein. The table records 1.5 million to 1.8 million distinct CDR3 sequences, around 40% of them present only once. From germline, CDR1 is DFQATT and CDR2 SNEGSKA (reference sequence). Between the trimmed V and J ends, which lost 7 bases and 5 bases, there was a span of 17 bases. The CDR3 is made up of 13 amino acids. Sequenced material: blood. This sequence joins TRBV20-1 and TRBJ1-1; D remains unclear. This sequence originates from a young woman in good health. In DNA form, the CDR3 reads TGCAGTGGCAAGACACCTCTCGGTACTGAAGCTTTCTTT. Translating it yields CSGKTPLGTEAFF.